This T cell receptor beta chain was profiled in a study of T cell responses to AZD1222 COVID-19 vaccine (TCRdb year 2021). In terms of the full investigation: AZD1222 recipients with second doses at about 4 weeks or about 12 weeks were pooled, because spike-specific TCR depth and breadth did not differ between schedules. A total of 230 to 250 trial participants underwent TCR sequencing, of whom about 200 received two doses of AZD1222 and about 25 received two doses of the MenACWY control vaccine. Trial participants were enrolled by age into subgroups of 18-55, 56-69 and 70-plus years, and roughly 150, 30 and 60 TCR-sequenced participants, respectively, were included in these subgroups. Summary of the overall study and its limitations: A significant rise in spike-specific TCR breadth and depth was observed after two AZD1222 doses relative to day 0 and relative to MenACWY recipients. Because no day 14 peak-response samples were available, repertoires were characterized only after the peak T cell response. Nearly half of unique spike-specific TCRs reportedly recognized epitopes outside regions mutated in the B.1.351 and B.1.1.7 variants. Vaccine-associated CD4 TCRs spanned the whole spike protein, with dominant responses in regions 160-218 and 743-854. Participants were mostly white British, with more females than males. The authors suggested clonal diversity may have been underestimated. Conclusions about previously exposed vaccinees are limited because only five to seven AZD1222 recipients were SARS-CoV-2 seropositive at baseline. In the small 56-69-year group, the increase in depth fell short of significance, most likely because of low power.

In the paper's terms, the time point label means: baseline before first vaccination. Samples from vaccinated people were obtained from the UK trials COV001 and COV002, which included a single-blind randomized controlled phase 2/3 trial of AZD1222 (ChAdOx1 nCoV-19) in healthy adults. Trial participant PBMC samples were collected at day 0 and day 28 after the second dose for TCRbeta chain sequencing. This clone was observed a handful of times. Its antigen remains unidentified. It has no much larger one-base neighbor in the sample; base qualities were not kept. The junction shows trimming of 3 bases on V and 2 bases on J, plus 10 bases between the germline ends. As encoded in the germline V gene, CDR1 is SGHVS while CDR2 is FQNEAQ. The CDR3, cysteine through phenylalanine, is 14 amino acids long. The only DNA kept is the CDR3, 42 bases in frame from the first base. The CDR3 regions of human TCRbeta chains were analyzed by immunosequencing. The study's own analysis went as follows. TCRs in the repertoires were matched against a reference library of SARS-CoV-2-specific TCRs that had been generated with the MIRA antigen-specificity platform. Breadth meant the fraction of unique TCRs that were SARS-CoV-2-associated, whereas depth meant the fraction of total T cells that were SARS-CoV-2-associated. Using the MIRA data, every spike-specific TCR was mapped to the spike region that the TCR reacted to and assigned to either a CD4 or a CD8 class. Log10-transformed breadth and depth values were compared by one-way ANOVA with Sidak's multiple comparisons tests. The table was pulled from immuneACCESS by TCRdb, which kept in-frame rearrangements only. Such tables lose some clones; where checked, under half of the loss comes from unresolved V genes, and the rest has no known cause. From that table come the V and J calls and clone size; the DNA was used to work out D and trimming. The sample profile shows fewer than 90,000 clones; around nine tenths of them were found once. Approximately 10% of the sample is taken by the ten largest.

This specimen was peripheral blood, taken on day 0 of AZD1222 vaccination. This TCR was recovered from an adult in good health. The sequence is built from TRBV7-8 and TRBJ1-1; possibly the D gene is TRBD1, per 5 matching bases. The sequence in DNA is TGTGCCAGCAGCTTGGGACGGAGAAACACTGAAGCTTTCTTT. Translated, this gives CASSLGRRNTEAFF.